This is a list of T cell receptor beta chains from one sample in a study of cytomegalovirus exposure and HLA in healthy donors. The protocol was immunoSEQ multiplex PCR, while the TCRdb copy is restricted to in-frame clones and leaves out a portion. This table holds over 150,000 clones, around 68% found once. Sequenced: PBMCs. The receptors shown here come from a woman between 35 and 50 years old in good health and CMV-seropositive. CDR3s include the opening cysteine and the closing phenylalanine or tryptophan. Fields, in order: clone size, V gene, D gene, J gene, CDR3 DNA, CDR3 protein. The D gene is left open where the match is weak. Clone size appears in some rows only: once, few, many, or a class for an expanded clone.

clone_size: -
v_call: TRBV10-3
d_call: TRBD2
j_call: TRBJ2-5
cdr3_nt: TGTGCCATCAGTGAGTCGGCTAGCGGGAGCCACCAAGAGACCCAGTACTTC
cdr3_aa: CAISESASGSHQETQYF

clone_size: -
v_call: TRBV2
d_call: -
j_call: TRBJ2-1
cdr3_nt: TGTGCCAGCAGTGGTCTAGCCTACGATGAGCAGTTCTTC
cdr3_aa: CASSGLAYDEQFF

clone_size: few
v_call: TRBV7-2
d_call: -
j_call: TRBJ2-7
cdr3_nt: TGTGCCAGCAGTAGGGACAACGAGCAGTACTTC
cdr3_aa: CASSRDNEQYF

clone_size: -
v_call: TRBV6-1
d_call: -
j_call: TRBJ2-2
cdr3_nt: TGTGCCAGCAGGATTCAGGGGCTGGGGACCGGGGAGCTGTTTTTT
cdr3_aa: CASRIQGLGTGELFF

clone_size: once
v_call: TRBV7-2
d_call: -
j_call: TRBJ2-5
cdr3_nt: TGTGCCAGCAGCCCGCACTCGGCGGCCGGTGGAGAGACCCAGTACTTC
cdr3_aa: CASSPHSAAGGETQYF

clone_size: -
v_call: TRBV2
d_call: TRBD1
j_call: TRBJ2-2
cdr3_nt: TGTGCCAGCAAGTGGACAGGTTCCGGGGAGCTGTTTTTT
cdr3_aa: CASKWTGSGELFF

clone_size: -
v_call: TRBV7-2
d_call: TRBD2
j_call: TRBJ2-7
cdr3_nt: TGTGCCAGCAGCCCCGGGACTAGCGGGAGGAGGATAGGCTACGAGCAGTACTTC
cdr3_aa: CASSPGTSGRRIGYEQYF

clone_size: few
v_call: TRBV11-3
d_call: -
j_call: TRBJ2-7
cdr3_nt: TGTGCCAGCAGCCACCGGAGGGAGCAGTACTTC
cdr3_aa: CASSHRREQYF

clone_size: -
v_call: TRBV5-1
d_call: -
j_call: TRBJ1-2
cdr3_nt: TGCGCCAGCAGCTTGGACAGGGCAGGGTCCTATGGCTACACCTTC
cdr3_aa: CASSLDRAGSYGYTF

clone_size: -
v_call: TRBV5-1
d_call: -
j_call: TRBJ1-4
cdr3_nt: TGCGCCAGCAGCTTGAACGGGAGGACTGAAAAACTGTTTTTT
cdr3_aa: CASSLNGRTEKLFF

clone_size: -
v_call: TRBV5-1
d_call: TRBD1
j_call: TRBJ2-7
cdr3_nt: TGCGCCAGCAGCTTGGGGACAGGGGATAACGAGCAGTACTTC
cdr3_aa: CASSLGTGDNEQYF

clone_size: -
v_call: TRBV27
d_call: TRBD2
j_call: TRBJ2-7
cdr3_nt: TGTGCCAGCAGTGCCAAAGCGGGAGTAAGCTACGAGCAGTACTTC
cdr3_aa: CASSAKAGVSYEQYF

clone_size: -
v_call: TRBV5-6
d_call: -
j_call: TRBJ1-2
cdr3_nt: TGTGCCAGCAGCTTGGCCACAGGGCTCCCCTATGGCTACACCTTC
cdr3_aa: CASSLATGLPYGYTF

clone_size: -
v_call: TRBV7-7
d_call: -
j_call: TRBJ2-1
cdr3_nt: TGTGCTAGCAGCTTAGTCCTAGGGGCTGAGCAGTTCTTC
cdr3_aa: CASSLVLGAEQFF

clone_size: -
v_call: TRBV6-6
d_call: TRBD2
j_call: TRBJ2-1
cdr3_nt: TGTGCCAGCAGTACCAGGACTAGCTCAACCTACAATGAGCAGTTCTTC
cdr3_aa: CASSTRTSSTYNEQFF

clone_size: -
v_call: TRBV6-1
d_call: TRBD1
j_call: TRBJ2-7
cdr3_nt: TGTGCCAGCAGTGGGGACAGGGGGCCTTACGAGCAGTACTTC
cdr3_aa: CASSGDRGPYEQYF

clone_size: -
v_call: TRBV4-1
d_call: -
j_call: TRBJ1-4
cdr3_nt: TGCGCCAGCAGCCAAGGCAGGGTTAATGAAAAACTGTTTTTT
cdr3_aa: CASSQGRVNEKLFF

clone_size: -
v_call: TRBV6-4
d_call: TRBD2
j_call: TRBJ2-7
cdr3_nt: TGTGCCAGCAGTGTGGGGGAGAGGTCGGGGGGGCCCCACGAGCAGTACTTC
cdr3_aa: CASSVGERSGGPHEQYF

clone_size: -
v_call: TRBV6-5
d_call: TRBD2
j_call: TRBJ2-7
cdr3_nt: TGTGCCAGCAGTTACTCGGGCGGGGGAACCTACGAGCAGTACTTC
cdr3_aa: CASSYSGGGTYEQYF

clone_size: once
v_call: TRBV6-4
d_call: -
j_call: TRBJ1-5
cdr3_nt: TGTGCCAGCAAGGAGGACTCCAGCACCAATCAGCCCCAGAATTTT
cdr3_aa: CASKEDSSTNQPQNF

clone_size: -
v_call: TRBV28
d_call: -
j_call: TRBJ1-2
cdr3_nt: TGTGCCAGCAGTTCCCCCGAGGCAGGGAGGTCCTATGGCTACACCTTC
cdr3_aa: CASSSPEAGRSYGYTF

clone_size: few
v_call: TRBV29-1
d_call: TRBD2
j_call: TRBJ2-3
cdr3_nt: TGCAGCGTTGGCGCCGGGACTAGCGGGACAGATACGCAGTATTTT
cdr3_aa: CSVGAGTSGTDTQYF